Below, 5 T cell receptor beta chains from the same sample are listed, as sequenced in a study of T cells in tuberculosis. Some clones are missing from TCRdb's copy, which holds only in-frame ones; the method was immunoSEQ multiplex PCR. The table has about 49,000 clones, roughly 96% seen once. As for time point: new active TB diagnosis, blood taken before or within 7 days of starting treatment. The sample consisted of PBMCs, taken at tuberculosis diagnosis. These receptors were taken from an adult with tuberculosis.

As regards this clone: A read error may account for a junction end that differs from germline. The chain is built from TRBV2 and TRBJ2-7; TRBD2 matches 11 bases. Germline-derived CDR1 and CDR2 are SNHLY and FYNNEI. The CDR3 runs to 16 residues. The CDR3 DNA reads TGTGCCAGCAGTGAAGCGAGGGCTAGCGGGAGGTACGTGCAGTACTTC. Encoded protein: CASSEARASGRYVQYF.

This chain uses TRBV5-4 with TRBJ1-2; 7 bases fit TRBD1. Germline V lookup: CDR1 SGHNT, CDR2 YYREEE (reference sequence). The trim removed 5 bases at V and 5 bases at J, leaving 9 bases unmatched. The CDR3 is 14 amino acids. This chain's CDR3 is CASSPAGTDYGYTF. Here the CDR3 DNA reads TGTGCCAGCAGTCCTGCCGGGACAGATTATGGCTACACCTTC.

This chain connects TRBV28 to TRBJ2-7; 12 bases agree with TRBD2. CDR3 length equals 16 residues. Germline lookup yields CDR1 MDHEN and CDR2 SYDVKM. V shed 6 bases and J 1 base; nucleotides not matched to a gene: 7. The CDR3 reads CASRPLTSGRSYEQYF. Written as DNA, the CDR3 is TGTGCCAGCAGGCCTTTGACTAGCGGGAGATCCTACGAGCAGTACTTC.

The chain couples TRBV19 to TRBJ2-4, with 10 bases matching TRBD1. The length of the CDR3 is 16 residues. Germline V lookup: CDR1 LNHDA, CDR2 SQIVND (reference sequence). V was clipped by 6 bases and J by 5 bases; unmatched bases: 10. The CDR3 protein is CASSADRDRGQNIQYF. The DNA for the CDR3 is TGTGCCAGTAGCGCCGACCGGGACAGGGGCCAAAACATTCAGTACTTC.

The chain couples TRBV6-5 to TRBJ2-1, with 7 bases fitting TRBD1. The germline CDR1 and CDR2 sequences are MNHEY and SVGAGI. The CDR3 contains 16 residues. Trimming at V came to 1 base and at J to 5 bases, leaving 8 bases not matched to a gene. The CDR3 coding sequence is TGTGCCAGCAGTTACTTGACCGGGACAGCTAACAATGAGCAGTTCTTC. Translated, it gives CASSYLTGTANNEQFF.